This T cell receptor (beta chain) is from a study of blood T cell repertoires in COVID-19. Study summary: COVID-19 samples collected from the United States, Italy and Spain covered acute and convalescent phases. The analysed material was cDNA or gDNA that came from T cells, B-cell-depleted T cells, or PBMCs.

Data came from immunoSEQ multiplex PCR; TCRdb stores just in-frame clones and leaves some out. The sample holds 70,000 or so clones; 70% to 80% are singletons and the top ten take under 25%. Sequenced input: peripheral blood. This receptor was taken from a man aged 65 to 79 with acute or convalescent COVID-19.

This CDR3 reads CASSPLSGGPYEQYF. CDR3 coding DNA: TGTGCCAGCAGCCCACTCAGCGGAGGACCCTACGAGCAGTACTTC. The chain recombines TRBV11-2 with TRBJ2-7; a possible D gene is TRBD2 (5 bases). Germline lookup yields CDR1 SGHAT and CDR2 FQNNGV. The CDR3 is 15 amino acids. V was shortened by 5 bases and J by 2 bases, with 16 bases between the two germline ends.